This T cell receptor (beta chain) was recorded in a study of blood T cell repertoires in COVID-19. Study context: The United States, Italy and Spain were the sources of the acute and convalescent COVID-19 samples. T cells, B-cell-depleted T cells, or PBMCs supplied cDNA or gDNA.

Authors' processing steps: Amplification of reference gene primers provided the estimated nucleated cell counts. Libraries were prepared by immunoSEQ multiplex PCR; TCRdb keeps only in-frame clonotypes and omits some of them. D and trimming were read from the DNA, whereas the V and J calls and clone size are those reported in that table. The sample has about 260,000 clones, around 87% seen once. Germline loops: CDR1 ENHRY, CDR2 SYGVKD. The V gene lost 3 bases and the J gene lost 8 bases, with 13 bases spanning the gap. The CDR3 has 14 residues. The TCR originated in a woman between 45 and 60 years old with acute or convalescent COVID-19. Sequences were obtained from peripheral blood. V usage is TRBV10-3 and J usage is TRBJ1-4; the D is unclear. CDR3: CAISDRSTDEKLFF. The CDR3 DNA sequence: TGTGCCATCAGTGATCGGAGCACCGACGAAAAACTGTTTTTT.